Each of the 8 T cell receptor beta chains below was sequenced from the same sample in a study of T cells after yellow fever vaccination. One entry per CDR3 protein results from TCRdb running MiXCR on the 5' RACE reads. Among some 350,000 distinct CDR3 sequences listed, under 5% were seen once. The specimen was PBMCs, collected 5 days after the yellow fever booster vaccination. Receptors were obtained from a man aged 18 to 30 who received the YFV17D yellow fever vaccine.

This clonotype was counted between two and nine times. This rearrangement joins TRBV7-2 to TRBJ2-3; TRBD2 is a possible D gene (5 bases). Germline V gene sequence: CDR1 SGHTA, CDR2 FQGNSA. The CDR3 runs 16 residues. Deletions cut 5 bases from V and 0 bases from J, with 15 bases between. The CDR3 DNA follows: TGTGCCAGCAGCAAGATGGGAGTTCCGAGCACAGATACGCAGTATTTT. It is translated as CASSKMGVPSTDTQYF.

This clonotype was counted between two and nine times. V is TRBV7-8 and J is TRBJ2-2; 7 nucleotides line up with TRBD2. Losses at the gene ends were 3 bases for V and 6 bases for J; bases not matched to a gene: 7. CDR3 size: 15 residues. Germline CDR1 reads SGHVS; CDR2 reads FQNEAQ. The CDR3 region is CASSFSGGSAGELFF. The CDR3 DNA reads as TGTGCCAGCAGCTTTTCGGGGGGAAGTGCCGGGGAGCTGTTTTTT. The full variable domain, in which reference TRBV7-8 and TRBJ2-2 provide the parts outside the CDR3, is GAGVSQSPRYKVAKRGQDVALRCDPISGHVSLFWYQQALGQGPEFLTYFQNEAQLDKSGLPSDRFFAERPEGSVSTLKIQRTQQEDSAVYLCASSFSGGSAGELFFGEGSRLTVL.

In its sample, this clonotype was seen a few times. V usage is TRBV20-1 and J usage is TRBJ1-1; the D is unclear. V lost 1 base and J lost 2, with 11 bases in between. The CDR3 loop spans 14 amino acids. Germline V lookup: CDR1 DFQATT, CDR2 SNEGSKA (reference sequence). CDR3 nucleotide sequence: TGCAGTGCTAGAGGGACGGGCAGTAACACTGAAGCTTTCTTT. Its protein product is CSARGTGSNTEAFF.

The V gene is TRBV6-2 or TRBV6-3, the J gene TRBJ2-1; 10 nucleotides agree with TRBD2. The CDR3 has 15 residues. Trimming cost V 5 bases and J 8 bases; bases outside gene matches: 9. Looked up from germline, CDR1 is MNHEY and CDR2 is SVGEGT. CDR3 in amino acids: CASSRPSGGAHEQFF. CDR3 in DNA: TGTGCCAGCAGTCGCCCCAGCGGGGGGGCGCATGAGCAGTTCTTC.

This chain links TRBV20-1 with TRBJ2-1, with 8 nucleotides matching TRBD2. J was trimmed by 4 bases and V by 0 bases; bases with no gene match: 5. The CDR3 is 15 amino acids. Germline V gives CDR1 DFQATT, CDR2 SNEGSKA (reference sequence). The CDR3 DNA follows: TGCAGTGCTAGAGATCCTGCGGGGGGATACAATGAGCAGTTCTTC. This encodes CSARDPAGGYNEQFF.

Only a few counts were recorded for this clonotype. The CDR3 spells CASSFTAGRTQYF. The CDR3 coding sequence is TGTGCCAGCAGCTTCACAGCGGGTAGGACCCAGTACTTC. The chain joins TRBV7-6 to TRBJ2-5, with D possibly TRBD2 on 6 matching bases. CDR1 SGHVS and CDR2 FNYEAQ come from the germline V gene. The CDR3 has 13 amino acids. V dropped 3 bases and J dropped 7 bases, with 12 bases sitting between them. Complete variable domain (other parts from reference TRBV7-6 and TRBJ2-5): GAGVSQSPRYKVTKRGQDVALRCDPISGHVSLYWYRQALGQGPEFLTYFNYEAQQDKSGLPNDRFSAERPEGSISTLTIQRTEQRDSAMYRCASSFTAGRTQYFGPGTRLLVL.

In this sample, this clonotype turned up a few times. The chain uses TRBV10-3 and TRBJ1-5, with TRBD1 as a possible D gene (6 bases). V lost 1 base and J 0 bases, leaving 16 bases between the germline ends. This CDR3 spans 18 amino acids. Looked up from germline, CDR1 is ENHRY and CDR2 is SYGVKD. The CDR3 DNA follows: TGTGCCATCAGTGAGTTTTCCCCCACAGGGCTTAGCAATCAGCCCCAGCATTTT. This encodes CAISEFSPTGLSNQPQHF.

A few counts support this clonotype. The gene calls are TRBV12-5 and TRBJ2-7; maybe TRBD2 (6 bases). The CDR3 runs to 16 residues. The germline V gene encodes CDR1 LGHNT and CDR2 FRNRAP. Trimming took off 2 bases at V and 1 base at J, with 15 bases between the two ends. The CDR3, as DNA: TGTGCTAGTGGTTTGTTCGGCGGGGACCCATCCTACGAGCAGTACGTC. Its protein product is CASGLFGGDPSYEQYV.